The T cell receptor (beta chain) described here comes from a study of blood T cell repertoires in COVID-19. For the study at large: The samples span acute and convalescent COVID-19 from the United States, Italy and Spain.

This table comes from immunoSEQ multiplex PCR, and its TCRdb copy is limited to in-frame clones, with some not included. The sample includes some 530,000 clones, about 88% of them seen just once. The sample consisted of PBMCs or T cells enriched from blood (not recorded which). The source of this sequence is a woman aged 60-75 years who had recovered from COVID-19.

This CDR3 reads CASSFSGGNTIYF. Here the CDR3 DNA reads TGTGCCAGCAGCTTTTCCGGTGGAAACACCATATATTTT. The chain has TRBV7-9 and TRBJ1-3; D remains unclear. CDR1 and CDR2 from the germline V gene are SEHNR and FQNEAQ (reference sequence). The CDR3 has 13 amino acids. V lost 3 bases, J lost 3 bases, and 6 bases lay in between.